This record looks at one T cell receptor (beta chain) sequence and its context. Its antigen is not identified. There are 15 residues in the CDR3. V was pared by 4 bases and J by 4 bases, with 7 bases of the junction left unmatched. CDR1 is SGHTA and CDR2 is FQGNSA in the germline V gene. The record originates from a study of blood T cells in healthy people across ages. Overall study context: Using template switching, researchers captured about one barcoded beta molecule for each two T cells. Study findings and constraints: Any changes in expanded clonotypes were possibly confounded, as donor CMV status remained unknown. Both naive CD4+ cell counts and diversity were greater in long-lived donors than in aged donors.

PCR was performed a second time for about 7 to 12 cycles using a sample-barcoded 5' primer and a J-beta primer mix. Every sample gave at least 3 million paired-end reads containing CDR3. TCRdb reprocessed the 5' RACE reads via MiXCR and lists one record per CDR3 protein. There are about 2 million distinct CDR3 sequences in the sample; just under 50% occur only once, and more than 2% lies in the top ten. This chain uses TRBV7-2 with TRBJ2-1; 7 bases align to TRBD1. This TCR was sampled from a woman aged 40 to 49 in good health. Sample: blood. CDR3 sequence reads: CASSYQGDQYNEQFF. The CDR3 DNA follows: TGTGCCAGCAGCTACCAGGGGGATCAGTACAATGAGCAGTTCTTC.